The sequence of this T cell receptor (beta chain) was determined in a study of T cell repertoires in cytomegalovirus infection. Study details: Based on public TCR beta signatures, there were indications of CMV infection and of a matching HLA type. The study's findings and limits: HLA-C-restricted CMV-specific TCR beta clonotypes prevailed in the ex vivo response. The cumulative frequency of public TCR beta families distinguished individuals who carried CMV together with the relevant HLA.

Using its own MiXCR run on the reads, TCRdb lists one record per CDR3 protein. The sample holds approximately 910,000 distinct CDR3 sequences, roughly 31% seen once. This clonotype showed up just a few times. Its antigen is currently unknown. Germline V lookup: CDR1 MNHNY, CDR2 SVGAGI (reference sequence). With 0 bases removed from V and 5 bases from J, the gap between germline ends came to 10 bases. The CDR3 length is 14 residues. The sequencing here drew on cultured CD8+ T cells from PBMCs, taken from culture after CMV antigen stimulation. The rearrangement uses TRBV6-6 and TRBJ1-1, with D tentatively TRBD1 (5 bases). The receptor was isolated from a human donor in good health (CMV status not recorded). Some clones in this sample may be carry-over from other donors' samples. CDR3 amino acids: CASSYSQGFTEAFF. DNA for the CDR3: TGTGCCAGCAGTTACTCTCAGGGTTTTACTGAAGCTTTCTTT.